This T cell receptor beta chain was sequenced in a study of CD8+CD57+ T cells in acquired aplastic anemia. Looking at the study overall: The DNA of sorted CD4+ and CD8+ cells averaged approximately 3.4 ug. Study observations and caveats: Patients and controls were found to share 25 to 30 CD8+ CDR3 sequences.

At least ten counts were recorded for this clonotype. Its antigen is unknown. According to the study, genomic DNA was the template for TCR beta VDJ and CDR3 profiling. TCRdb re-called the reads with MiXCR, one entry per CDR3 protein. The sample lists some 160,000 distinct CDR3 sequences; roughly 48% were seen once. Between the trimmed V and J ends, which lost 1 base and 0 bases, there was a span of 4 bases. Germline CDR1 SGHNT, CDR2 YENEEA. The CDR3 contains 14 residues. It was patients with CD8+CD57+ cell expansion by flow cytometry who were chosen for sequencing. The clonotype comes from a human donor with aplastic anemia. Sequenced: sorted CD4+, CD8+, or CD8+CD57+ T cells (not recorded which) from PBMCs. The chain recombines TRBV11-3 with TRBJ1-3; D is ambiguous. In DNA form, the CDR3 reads TGTGCCAGCAGCTTAGTGGACTCTGGAAACACCATATATTTT. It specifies CASSLVDSGNTIYF. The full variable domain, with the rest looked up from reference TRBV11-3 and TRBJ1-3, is EAGVVQSPRYKIIEKKQPVAFWCNPISGHNTLYWYLQNLGQGPELLIRYENEEAVDDSQLPKDRFSAERLKGVDSTLKIQPAELGDSAVYLCASSLVDSGNTIYFGEGSWLTVV.